Listed below are T cell receptor beta chains from one sample, sequenced in a study of blood T cell repertoires in COVID-19. Data came from immunoSEQ multiplex PCR; TCRdb stores just in-frame clones and leaves some out. The sample lists hundreds of thousands of clones, roughly nine tenths occurring once. Sequenced: peripheral blood. Source of these receptors: a man in his forties or fifties with acute or convalescent COVID-19. Both conserved end residues are part of each CDR3. Fields, in order: V gene, J gene, D gene, clone size, CDR3 DNA, CDR3 protein. A D gene is named only where the DNA matches it firmly. Rows give clone size only sometimes, using once, few, many, or a class for an expanded clone.

TRBV28,TRBJ2-5,TRBD2,.,TGTGCCAGCAGTTTAAGTCCGGGGGGGGGAGAGACCCAGTACTTC,CASSLSPGGGETQYF
TRBV7-9,TRBJ2-7,TRBD2,.,TGTGCCAGCAGCGAGGGACTAGCGGGAGTGATCCACGAGCAGTACTTC,CASSEGLAGVIHEQYF
TRBV5-5,TRBJ2-5,TRBD2,.,TGTGCCAGCAGCCCTCCGGGGGGGGTGGAGACCCAGTACTTC,CASSPPGGVETQYF
TRBV25-1,TRBJ1-4,.,once,TGTGCCAGCAGTGAATGGCAGGGTAATGAAAAACTGTTTTTT,CASSEWQGNEKLFF
TRBV11-3,TRBJ2-1,.,.,TGTGCCAGCAGTCTGAGGGTGGGGGGAAATCGGGGTGAGCAGTTCTTC,CASSLRVGGNRGEQFF
TRBV5-1,TRBJ2-1,TRBD1,.,TGCGCCAGCAGCTTATCCGGGACAGGGGGCTGGAATGAGCAGTTCTTC,CASSLSGTGGWNEQFF
TRBV18,TRBJ1-1,TRBD1,.,TGTGCCAGCTCCCAGACAGGGTTACCTGAAGCTTTCTTT,CASSQTGLPEAFF
TRBV30,TRBJ2-1,.,.,TGTGCCTGGAGTCCCCATCCCAATAATGAGCAGTTCTTC,CAWSPHPNNEQFF
TRBV5-1,TRBJ1-2,TRBD1,.,TGCGCCAGCAGCTCAGCCGGGACAGGGGAATATGGCTACACCTTC,CASSSAGTGEYGYTF
TRBV7-3,TRBJ2-3,TRBD2,.,TGTGCCAGCAGCTTAGGACTAGCGGGAGGCACAGATACGCAGTATTTT,CASSLGLAGGTDTQYF
TRBV30,TRBJ2-3,.,few,TGTGCCTGGAGTTTCGGGATGGGCACAGATACGCAGTATTTT,CAWSFGMGTDTQYF
TRBV3-1/TRBV3-2,TRBJ2-4,.,.,TGTGCCAGCAGCCAAGGGGCGGGTCCCAGAGGCATTCAGTACTTC,CASSQGAGPRGIQYF
TRBV5-4,TRBJ2-3,.,.,TGTGCCAGCAGCCCCGGTCCCACAGATACGCAGTATTTT,CASSPGPTDTQYF
TRBV7-9,TRBJ1-4,.,.,TGTGCCAGCAGCGGGCCGGCTAATGAAAAACTGTTTTTT,CASSGPANEKLFF
TRBV2,TRBJ2-6,.,.,TGTGCCAGCACCTGGCAGGACTCTGGGGCCAACGTCCTGACTTTC,CASTWQDSGANVLTF
TRBV27,TRBJ2-5,TRBD1,.,TGTGCCAGCAGATCTCGCGGGACAGGGGGCACGTCGGGCCAAGAGACCCAGTACTTC,CASRSRGTGGTSGQETQYF
TRBV27,TRBJ2-1,TRBD2,.,TGTGCCAGCAGTTTACGCGGACTAGCGGACTACAATGAGCAGTTCTTC,CASSLRGLADYNEQFF
TRBV2,TRBJ2-7,TRBD1,few,TGTGCCAGCAGAATGGGACAGGACTTCTACGAGCAGTACTTC,CASRMGQDFYEQYF
TRBV15,TRBJ2-7,TRBD2,.,TGTGCCACCCGGGGGGACCGTTCCTACGAGCAGTACTTC,CATRGDRSYEQYF
TRBV7-8,TRBJ1-2,.,.,TGTGCCAGCAGCTTAGCCGGGAGAAGCTATGGCTACACCTTC,CASSLAGRSYGYTF
TRBV5-1,TRBJ2-2,TRBD1,.,TGCGCCAGCAGCTTGGTGACACAGGGGGCGAACGGGGAGCTGTTTTTT,CASSLVTQGANGELFF
TRBV6-5,TRBJ1-2,.,.,TGTGCCAGCAGCTCTAAGTTGGACAGTCTTAGGGGCTACACCTTC,CASSSKLDSLRGYTF
TRBV24-1,TRBJ2-3,.,.,TGTGCCACCAGTGACAGGGCAATATCAGATACGCAGTATTTT,CATSDRAISDTQYF
TRBV9,TRBJ1-6,.,.,TGTGCCAGCAGCGTACGGGATAGCTCCTATAATTCACCCCTCCACTTT,CASSVRDSSYNSPLHF
TRBV2,TRBJ2-7,.,.,TGTGCCAGCAGTGAACCTAGTTCTAGACCCACCTACGAGCAGTACTTC,CASSEPSSRPTYEQYF
TRBV6-4,TRBJ2-6,.,.,TGTGCCAGCAGTGAGAGCTCTGGGGCCAACGTCCTGACTTTC,CASSESSGANVLTF
TRBV10-3,TRBJ2-7,.,.,TGTGCCATCAGTGACGGGTCCTACGAGCAGTACTTC,CAISDGSYEQYF
TRBV30,TRBJ2-3,.,.,TGTGCCTGGAGATCCCCTAGCACAGATACGCAGTATTTT,CAWRSPSTDTQYF
TRBV7-2,TRBJ2-7,.,.,TGTGCCAGCAGCTTAGAGTTGGCTTACTCCTACGAGCAGTACTTC,CASSLELAYSYEQYF
TRBV19,TRBJ2-3,.,.,TGTGCCAGTAGGCAGGAGGCTAGCACAGATACGCAGTATTTT,CASRQEASTDTQYF
TRBV19,TRBJ2-2,.,.,TGTGCCAGTAATCAATACTTCATCGGACAGCTCTTTACCGGGGAGCTGTTTTTT,CASNQYFIGQLFTGELFF
TRBV4-2,TRBJ1-1,.,.,TGTGCCAGCAGCCAAGAACCTGGCAGGGACACTGAAGCTTTCTTT,CASSQEPGRDTEAFF
TRBV19,TRBJ1-1,.,.,TGTGCCAGTAGTATAGCCTCGGCGTTAGCGCTTAACACTGAAGCTTTCTTT,CASSIASALALNTEAFF
TRBV21-1,TRBJ2-6,.,once,TGTGCCAGCACCCGCATCCGACTGAGCTCTGGGGCCAACGTCCTGACTTTC,CASTRIRLSSGANVLTF
TRBV28,TRBJ1-2,.,.,TGTGCCAGCAGTTTGTCGCAGGGCTATGGCTACACCTTC,CASSLSQGYGYTF
TRBV21-1,TRBJ1-1,.,.,TGTGCCAGCAGCAAGGGATGGGACAGTGAGGATGACACTGAAGCTTTCTTT,CASSKGWDSEDDTEAFF
TRBV7-2,TRBJ2-1,.,once,TGTGCCAGCAGCCGGGACGGACAGAGCTCCTACAATGAGCAGTTCTTC,CASSRDGQSSYNEQFF
TRBV7-2,TRBJ2-3,.,once,TGTGCCAGCAGCCTATACGGAGATACGCAGTATTTT,CASSLYGDTQYF
TRBV18,TRBJ1-6,.,.,TGTGCCAGCTCACCACTGGATCTGACAGTAACCTATAATTCACCCCTCCACTTT,CASSPLDLTVTYNSPLHF
TRBV19,TRBJ2-7,.,.,TGTGCCAGTAGTACCCCCGGACTACCTCCTGACGAGCAGTACTTC,CASSTPGLPPDEQYF
TRBV18,TRBJ2-5,TRBD1,.,TGTGCCAGCTCACCTTTTACAGGGGGAAAAGAGACCCAGTACTTC,CASSPFTGGKETQYF
TRBV4-3,TRBJ1-3,TRBD1,.,TGCGCCAGCAGCCAAGAATATCACAGGGGAAAGGTCCAGGCTGGAAACACCATATATTTT,CASSQEYHRGKVQAGNTIYF
TRBV28,TRBJ2-3,TRBD2,.,TGTGCCAGCAGTTTGGCCAGCGGGAGTCGGTATACGCAGTATTTT,CASSLASGSRYTQYF
TRBV7-8,TRBJ2-1,TRBD2,.,TGTGCCAGCAGCCTCGTCAGTGGCGGGGGGAAGGGCGAGCAGTTCTTC,CASSLVSGGGKGEQFF
TRBV29-1,TRBJ2-5,TRBD1,.,TGCAGCGTTGAAAAGGTGGGGGACAGCGTGGAGACCCAGTACTTC,CSVEKVGDSVETQYF
TRBV4-1,TRBJ1-1,TRBD1,few,TGCGCCAGCAGCCATCCACACAGGGGTAACACTGAAGCTTTCTTT,CASSHPHRGNTEAFF
TRBV6-1,TRBJ1-1,TRBD1,.,TGTGCCAGCAGTGACCGATCGACAGGGGGTCAGAACACTGAAGCTTTCTTT,CASSDRSTGGQNTEAFF
TRBV10-3,TRBJ2-7,.,.,TGTGCCATCAAGTTTACGGACAGCTCCTACGAGCAGTACTTC,CAIKFTDSSYEQYF
TRBV4-3,TRBJ2-7,.,.,TGCGCCAGCAGCCAAGAGCCGGGAGTATACGAGCAGTACTTC,CASSQEPGVYEQYF
TRBV5-1,TRBJ2-6,.,.,TGCGCCAGCAGCTTGTCGCCCAGGGGCGCCTCTGGGGCCAACGTCCTGACTTTC,CASSLSPRGASGANVLTF